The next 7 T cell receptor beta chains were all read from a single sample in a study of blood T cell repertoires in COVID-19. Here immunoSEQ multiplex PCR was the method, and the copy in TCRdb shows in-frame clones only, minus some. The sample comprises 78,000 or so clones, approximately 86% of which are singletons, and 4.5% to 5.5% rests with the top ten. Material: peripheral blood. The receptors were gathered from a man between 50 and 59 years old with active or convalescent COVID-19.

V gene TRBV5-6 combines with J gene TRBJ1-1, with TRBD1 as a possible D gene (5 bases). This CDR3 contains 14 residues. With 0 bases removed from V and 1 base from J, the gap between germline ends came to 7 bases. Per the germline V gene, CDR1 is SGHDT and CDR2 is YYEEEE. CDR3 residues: CASSLGQPNTEAFF. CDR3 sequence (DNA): TGTGCCAGCAGCTTGGGACAGCCGAACACTGAAGCTTTCTTT.

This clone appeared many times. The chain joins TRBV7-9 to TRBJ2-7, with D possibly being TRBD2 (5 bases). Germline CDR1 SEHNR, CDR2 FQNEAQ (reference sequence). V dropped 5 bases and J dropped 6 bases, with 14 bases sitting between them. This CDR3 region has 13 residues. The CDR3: CASSRGPRGEQYV. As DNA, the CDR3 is TGTGCCAGCAGCCGTGGCCCCCGGGGCGAGCAGTACGTC.

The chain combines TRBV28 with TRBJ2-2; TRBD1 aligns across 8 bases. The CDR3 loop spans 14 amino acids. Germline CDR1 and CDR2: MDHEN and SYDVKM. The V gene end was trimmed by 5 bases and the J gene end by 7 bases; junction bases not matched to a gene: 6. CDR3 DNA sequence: TGTGCCAGCAGTGGACAGGGAGTAATCGGGGAGCTGTTTTTT. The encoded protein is CASSGQGVIGELFF.

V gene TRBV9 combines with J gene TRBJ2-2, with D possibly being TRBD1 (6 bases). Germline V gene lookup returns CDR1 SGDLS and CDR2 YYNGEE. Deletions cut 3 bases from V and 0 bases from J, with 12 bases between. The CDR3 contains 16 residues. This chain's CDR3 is CASSAYRDPNTGELFF. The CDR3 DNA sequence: TGTGCCAGCAGCGCCTACAGGGACCCGAACACCGGGGAGCTGTTTTTT. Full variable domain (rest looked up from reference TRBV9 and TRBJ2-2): DSGVTQTPKHLITATGQRVTLRCSPRSGDLSVYWYQQSLDQGLQFLIQYYNGEERAKGNILERFSAQQFPDLHSELNLSSLELGDSALYFCASSAYRDPNTGELFFGEGSRLTVL.

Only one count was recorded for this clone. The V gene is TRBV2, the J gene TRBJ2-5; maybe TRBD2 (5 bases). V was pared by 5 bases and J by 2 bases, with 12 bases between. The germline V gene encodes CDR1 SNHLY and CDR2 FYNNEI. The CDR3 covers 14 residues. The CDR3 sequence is CASSLRRAQETQYF. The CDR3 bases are TGTGCCAGCAGTCTCAGGCGGGCGCAAGAGACCCAGTACTTC.

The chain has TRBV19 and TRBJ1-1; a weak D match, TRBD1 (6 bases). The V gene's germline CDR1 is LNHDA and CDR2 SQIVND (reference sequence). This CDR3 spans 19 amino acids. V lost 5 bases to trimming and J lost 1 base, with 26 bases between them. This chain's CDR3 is CASSRSGGGVRPGNTEAFF. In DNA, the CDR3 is TGTGCCAGTAGTCGATCTGGGGGGGGCGTTCGGCCGGGGAACACTGAAGCTTTCTTT.

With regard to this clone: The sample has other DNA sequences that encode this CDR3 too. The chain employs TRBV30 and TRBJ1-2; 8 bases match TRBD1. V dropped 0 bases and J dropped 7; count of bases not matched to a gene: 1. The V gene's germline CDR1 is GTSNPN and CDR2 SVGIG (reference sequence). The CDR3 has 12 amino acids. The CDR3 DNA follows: TGTGCCTGGAGTGTACAGGGGGGTGGCTACACCTTC. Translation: CAWSVQGGGYTF. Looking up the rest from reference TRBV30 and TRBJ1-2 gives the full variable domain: SQTIHQWPATLVQPVGSPLSLECTVEGTSNPNLYWYRQAAGRGLQLLFYSVGIGQISSEVPQNLSASRPQDRQFILSSKKLLLSDSGFYLCAWSVQGGGYTFGSGTRLTVV.